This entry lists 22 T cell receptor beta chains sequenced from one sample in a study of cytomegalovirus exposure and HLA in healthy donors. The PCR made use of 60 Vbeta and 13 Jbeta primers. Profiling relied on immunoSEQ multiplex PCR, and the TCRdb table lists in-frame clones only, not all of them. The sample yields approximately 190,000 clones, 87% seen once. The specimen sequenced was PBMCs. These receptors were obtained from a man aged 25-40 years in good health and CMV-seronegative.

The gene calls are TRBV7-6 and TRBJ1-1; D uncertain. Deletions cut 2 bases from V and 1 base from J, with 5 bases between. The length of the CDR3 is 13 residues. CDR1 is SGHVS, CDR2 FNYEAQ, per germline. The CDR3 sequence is CASSLRQNTEAFF. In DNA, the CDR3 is TGTGCCAGCAGCTTACGACAGAACACTGAAGCTTTCTTT.

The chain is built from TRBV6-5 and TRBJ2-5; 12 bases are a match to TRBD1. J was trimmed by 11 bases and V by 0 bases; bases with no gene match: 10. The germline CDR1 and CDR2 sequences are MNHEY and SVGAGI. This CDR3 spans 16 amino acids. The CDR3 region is CASSYSSGTGGFQQYF. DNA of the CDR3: TGTGCCAGCAGTTACTCGTCGGGGACAGGGGGCTTTCAACAGTACTTC.

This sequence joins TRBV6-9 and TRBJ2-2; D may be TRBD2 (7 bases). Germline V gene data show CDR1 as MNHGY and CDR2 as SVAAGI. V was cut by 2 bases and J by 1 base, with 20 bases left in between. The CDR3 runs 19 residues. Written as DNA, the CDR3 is TGTGCCAGCAGTTATGACCCCAGGGGAGGGGCTTTGAACACCGGGGAGCTGTTTTTT. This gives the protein CASSYDPRGGALNTGELFF.

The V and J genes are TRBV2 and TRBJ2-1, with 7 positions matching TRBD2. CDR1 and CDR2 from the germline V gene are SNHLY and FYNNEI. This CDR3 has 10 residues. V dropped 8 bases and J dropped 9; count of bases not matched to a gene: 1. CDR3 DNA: TGTGCCAGCGGGAGGGGTGAGCAGTTCTTC. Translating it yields CASGRGEQFF.

CDR3 protein: CASSQERAWGADTQYF. The CDR3 DNA reads TGCGCCAGCAGCCAAGAGAGGGCTTGGGGGGCAGATACGCAGTATTTT. This chain uses TRBV4-1 with TRBJ2-3; D is possibly TRBD2 (6 bases). The CDR3 is made up of 16 amino acids. The germline V gene has CDR1 MGHRA and CDR2 YSYEKL. Trimming left V 0 bases short and J 4 bases short, with 14 bases between.

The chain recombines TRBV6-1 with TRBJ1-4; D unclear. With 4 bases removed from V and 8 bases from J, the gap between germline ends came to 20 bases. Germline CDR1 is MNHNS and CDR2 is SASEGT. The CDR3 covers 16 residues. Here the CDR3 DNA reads TGTGCCAGCAGTGCGCCGGGGAGTCCAACGAGAGAAAAACTGTTTTTT. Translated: CASSAPGSPTREKLFF.

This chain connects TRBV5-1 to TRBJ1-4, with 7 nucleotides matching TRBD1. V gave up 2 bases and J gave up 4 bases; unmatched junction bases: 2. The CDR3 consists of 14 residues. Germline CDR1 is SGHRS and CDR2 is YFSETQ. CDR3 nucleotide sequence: TGCGCCAGCAGCTTCGGGACAGTTAATGAAAAACTGTTTTTT. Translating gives CASSFGTVNEKLFF.

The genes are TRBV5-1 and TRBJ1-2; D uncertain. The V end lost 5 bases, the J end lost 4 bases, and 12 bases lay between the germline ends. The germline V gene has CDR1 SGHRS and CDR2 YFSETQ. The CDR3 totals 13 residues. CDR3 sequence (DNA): TGCGCCAGCAGTTACGAGGAGCCCTATGGCTACACCTTC. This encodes CASSYEEPYGYTF.

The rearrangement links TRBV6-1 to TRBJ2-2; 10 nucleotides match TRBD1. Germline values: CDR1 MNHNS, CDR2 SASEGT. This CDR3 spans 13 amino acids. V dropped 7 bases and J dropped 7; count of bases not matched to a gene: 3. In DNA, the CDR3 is TGTGCCAGCATTGGACAGGGGGGCGGGGAGCTGTTTTTT. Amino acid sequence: CASIGQGGGELFF.

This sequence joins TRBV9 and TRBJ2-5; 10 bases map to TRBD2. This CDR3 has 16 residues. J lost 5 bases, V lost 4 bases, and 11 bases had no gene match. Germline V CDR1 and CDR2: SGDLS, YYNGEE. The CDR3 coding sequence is TGTGCCAGCAGCCCCCTTAGCGGGAGGAGGTGGGAGACCCAGTACTTC. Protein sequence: CASSPLSGRRWETQYF.

For the CDR3, the DNA is TGTGCCAGCTCACCACGCGGAATTGAGTCCTACGAGCAGTACTTC. Amino acids: CASSPRGIESYEQYF. The chain links TRBV18 to TRBJ2-7; D unclear. The germline V gene has CDR1 KGHSH and CDR2 LQKENI. V lost 1 base and J 1 base, leaving 11 bases between the germline ends. This CDR3 spans 15 amino acids.

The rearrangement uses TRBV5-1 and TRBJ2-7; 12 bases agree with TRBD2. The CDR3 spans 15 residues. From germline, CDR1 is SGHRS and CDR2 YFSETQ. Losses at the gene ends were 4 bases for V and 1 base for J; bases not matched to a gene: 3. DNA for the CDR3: TGCGCCAGCAGCCCACTAGCGGGAGGATCCTACGAGCAGTACTTC. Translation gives CASSPLAGGSYEQYF.

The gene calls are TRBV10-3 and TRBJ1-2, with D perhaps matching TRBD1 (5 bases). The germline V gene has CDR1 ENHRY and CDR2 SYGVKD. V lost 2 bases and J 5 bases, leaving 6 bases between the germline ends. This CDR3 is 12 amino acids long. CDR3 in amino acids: CAISEDRYGYTF. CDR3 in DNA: TGTGCCATCAGTGAGGACAGATATGGCTACACCTTC.

The CDR3 sequence is CAIKQGANTEAFF. The CDR3 DNA reads TGTGCCATCAAGCAGGGGGCAAACACTGAAGCTTTCTTT. The genes are TRBV10-3 and TRBJ1-1; 8 bases align to TRBD1. The V segment lost 7 bases and the J segment 2 bases; nucleotides outside the gene matches: 3. Looked up from germline, CDR1 is ENHRY and CDR2 is SYGVKD. The CDR3 contains 13 residues.

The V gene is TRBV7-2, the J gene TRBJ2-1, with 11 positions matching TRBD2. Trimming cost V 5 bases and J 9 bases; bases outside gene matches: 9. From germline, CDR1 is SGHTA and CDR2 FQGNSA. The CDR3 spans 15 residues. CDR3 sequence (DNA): TGTGCCAGCAGCCTTAGCGGGGGGGCCTCGGGTGAGCAGTTCTTC. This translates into CASSLSGGASGEQFF.

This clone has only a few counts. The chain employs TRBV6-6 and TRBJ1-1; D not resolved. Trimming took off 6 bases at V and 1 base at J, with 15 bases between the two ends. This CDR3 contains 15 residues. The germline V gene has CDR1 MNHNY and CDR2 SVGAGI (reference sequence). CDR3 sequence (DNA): TGTGCCAGCAGCGATCCGGGGAAATCGAACACTGAAGCTTTCTTT. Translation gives CASSDPGKSNTEAFF.

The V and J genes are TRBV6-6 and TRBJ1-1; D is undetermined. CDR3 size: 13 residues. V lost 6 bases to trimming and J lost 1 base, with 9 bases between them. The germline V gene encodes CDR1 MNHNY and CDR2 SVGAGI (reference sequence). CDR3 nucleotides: TGTGCCAGCAGCCGTACAGAGAACACTGAAGCTTTCTTT. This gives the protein CASSRTENTEAFF.

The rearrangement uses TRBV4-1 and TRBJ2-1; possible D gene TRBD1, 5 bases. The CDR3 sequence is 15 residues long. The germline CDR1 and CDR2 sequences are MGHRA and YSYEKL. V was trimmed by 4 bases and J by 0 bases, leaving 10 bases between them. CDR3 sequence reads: CASSLIQVSYNEQFF. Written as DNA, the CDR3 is TGCGCCAGCAGCCTTATACAGGTCTCCTACAATGAGCAGTTCTTC.

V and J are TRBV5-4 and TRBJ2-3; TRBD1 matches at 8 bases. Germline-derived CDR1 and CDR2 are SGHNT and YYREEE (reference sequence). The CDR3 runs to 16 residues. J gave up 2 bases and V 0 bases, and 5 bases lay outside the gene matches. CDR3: CASSLGQGASTDTQYF. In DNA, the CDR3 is TGTGCCAGCAGCTTGGGGCAGGGGGCGTCCACAGATACGCAGTATTTT. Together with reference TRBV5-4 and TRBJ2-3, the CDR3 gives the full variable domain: ETGVTQSPTHLIKTRGQQVTLRCSSQSGHNTVSWYQQALGQGPQFIFQYYREEENGRGNFPPRFSGLQFPNYSSELNVNALELDDSALYLCASSLGQGASTDTQYFGPGTRLTVL.

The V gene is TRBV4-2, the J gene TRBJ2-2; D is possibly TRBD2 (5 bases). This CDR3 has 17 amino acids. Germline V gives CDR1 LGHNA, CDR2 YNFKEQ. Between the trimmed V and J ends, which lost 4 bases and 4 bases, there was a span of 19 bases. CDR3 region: CASSPDLRELGTGELFF. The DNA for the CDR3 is TGTGCCAGCAGCCCCGACCTAAGGGAGCTGGGCACCGGGGAGCTGTTTTTT.

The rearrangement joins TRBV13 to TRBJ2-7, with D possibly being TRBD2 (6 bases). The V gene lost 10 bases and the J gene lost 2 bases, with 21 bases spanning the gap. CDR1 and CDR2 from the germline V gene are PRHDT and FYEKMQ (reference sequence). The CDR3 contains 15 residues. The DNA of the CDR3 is TGTGCCACCTCAGCTTGGGGTGGAGGGACCTACGAGCAGTACTTC. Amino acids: CATSAWGGGTYEQYF. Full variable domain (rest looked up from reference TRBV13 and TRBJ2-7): AAGVIQSPRHLIKEKRETATLKCYPIPRHDTVYWYQQGPGQDPQFLISFYEKMQSDKGSIPDRFSAQQFSDYHSELNMSSLELGDSALYFCATSAWGGGTYEQYFGPGTRLTVT.

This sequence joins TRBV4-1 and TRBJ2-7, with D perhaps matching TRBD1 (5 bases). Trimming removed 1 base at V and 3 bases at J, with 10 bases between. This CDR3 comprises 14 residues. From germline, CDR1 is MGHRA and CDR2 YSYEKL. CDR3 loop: CASSQVPDNYEQYF. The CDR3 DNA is TGCGCCAGCAGCCAAGTCCCGGACAACTACGAGCAGTACTTC.